Detailed here is one T cell receptor (beta chain). The data are from a study of T cell responses to AZD1222 COVID-19 vaccine. Clones were read by immunoSEQ multiplex PCR, and TCRdb kept only the in-frame ones, dropping some. The repertoire includes 100,000 or so clones, 70% to 90% of them detected once, and around 5% sits in the top ten. The CDR3 contains 15 residues. Germline CDR1 SGHVS, CDR2 FQNEAQ. Trimming removed 5 bases at V and 1 base at J, with 13 bases between. The source of this sequence is an adult in good health. Here the sequenced sample was peripheral blood, taken on day 0 of AZD1222 vaccination. This chain connects TRBV7-8 to TRBJ2-3; D gene ambiguous. CDR3 amino acids: CASSPEGYGTDTQYF. The CDR3 DNA sequence: TGTGCCAGCAGCCCAGAAGGCTACGGCACAGATACGCAGTATTTT.